The rows below give T cell receptor beta chains drawn from one sample of a study of cytomegalovirus exposure and HLA in healthy donors. Data came from immunoSEQ multiplex PCR; TCRdb stores just in-frame clones and leaves some out. The clone table shows tens of thousands of clones, with the ten largest holding roughly 3.8%. Sequenced material: PBMCs. These receptors were obtained from a female donor in good health and CMV-seropositive. The CDR3 runs from the conserved cysteine through the conserved F or W. Fields, in order: V gene, J gene, clone size, D gene, CDR3 DNA, CDR3 protein. A D gene is named only where the DNA matches it firmly. Rows may omit the clone size; those that give it use once, few, many or a size class.

v_call: TRBV18; j_call: TRBJ2-5; clone_size: -; d_call: TRBD2; cdr3_nt: TGTGCCAGCTCCCGATGGACTAGCGGGAGTCAGACCCAGTACTTC; cdr3_aa: CASSRWTSGSQTQYF
v_call: TRBV5-1; j_call: TRBJ2-7; clone_size: -; d_call: TRBD1; cdr3_nt: TGCGCCAGCTCCGTAATACCCGGGACAGGGAACGAGCAGTACTTC; cdr3_aa: CASSVIPGTGNEQYF
v_call: TRBV19; j_call: TRBJ2-5; clone_size: -; d_call: -; cdr3_nt: TGTGCCAGTATGGGTACAGGAGGGTTGGGGACCCAGTACTTC; cdr3_aa: CASMGTGGLGTQYF
v_call: TRBV28; j_call: TRBJ1-4; clone_size: -; d_call: -; cdr3_nt: TGTGCCAGCATCACAGGGTCCCCTAATGAAAAACTGTTTTTT; cdr3_aa: CASITGSPNEKLFF
v_call: TRBV7-2; j_call: TRBJ2-4; clone_size: -; d_call: TRBD1; cdr3_nt: TGTGCCAGCAGCTCATCAACAGGGGGCAGCGGCATTCAGTACTTC; cdr3_aa: CASSSSTGGSGIQYF
v_call: TRBV9; j_call: TRBJ1-2; clone_size: -; d_call: -; cdr3_nt: TGTGCCAGCAGCGTAGCAATCGGGGGTCAGGGTGGCTACACCTTC; cdr3_aa: CASSVAIGGQGGYTF
v_call: TRBV6-5; j_call: TRBJ2-2; clone_size: -; d_call: -; cdr3_nt: TGTGCCAGTAGCCGGGACTCCTATTTTGTTGGGGAGCTGTTTTTT; cdr3_aa: CASSRDSYFVGELFF
v_call: TRBV10-2; j_call: TRBJ2-1; clone_size: -; d_call: TRBD2; cdr3_nt: TGCGCCAGCAGTGACCCTAGCGGGAAATCCTACAATGAGCAGTTCTTC; cdr3_aa: CASSDPSGKSYNEQFF
v_call: TRBV6-1; j_call: TRBJ2-7; clone_size: -; d_call: -; cdr3_nt: TGTGCCAGCAGTGCCAGGGCTACCTACGAGCAGTACTTC; cdr3_aa: CASSARATYEQYF
v_call: TRBV28; j_call: TRBJ2-3; clone_size: -; d_call: TRBD1; cdr3_nt: TGTGCCAGCAGTTTATTGCAGGGGGCGGGCACAGATACGCAGTATTTT; cdr3_aa: CASSLLQGAGTDTQYF
v_call: TRBV19; j_call: TRBJ2-1; clone_size: -; d_call: TRBD1; cdr3_nt: TGTGCCAGTAGAATCCAAGAAACAGGGGGAGAGCAGTTCTTC; cdr3_aa: CASRIQETGGEQFF
v_call: TRBV28; j_call: TRBJ1-3; clone_size: -; d_call: -; cdr3_nt: TGTGCCAGCAGTTTCGTGGGAAACACCATATATTTT; cdr3_aa: CASSFVGNTIYF
v_call: TRBV25-1; j_call: TRBJ1-2; clone_size: -; d_call: -; cdr3_nt: TGTGCCAGCAGTGATACAAGAGCGCGCTATGGCTACACCTTC; cdr3_aa: CASSDTRARYGYTF
v_call: TRBV7-6; j_call: TRBJ2-7; clone_size: -; d_call: -; cdr3_nt: TGTGCCAGCAGCTTAGTGACAGGCTCGTACGAGCAGTACTTC; cdr3_aa: CASSLVTGSYEQYF
v_call: TRBV6-5; j_call: TRBJ2-3; clone_size: medium-sized; d_call: TRBD2; cdr3_nt: TGTGCCAGCAGTTACCTGGGACTACCCACAGATACGCAGTATTTT; cdr3_aa: CASSYLGLPTDTQYF
v_call: TRBV6-5; j_call: TRBJ1-2; clone_size: -; d_call: -; cdr3_nt: TGTGCCAGCAGTTACTCGAGGGGAGGCTATGGCTACACCTTC; cdr3_aa: CASSYSRGGYGYTF
v_call: TRBV4-2; j_call: TRBJ2-1; clone_size: -; d_call: -; cdr3_nt: TGTGCCAGCAGCCAGAGCCCCGGTGGAGCCCACGTGCCAAGCTCCTACAATGAGCAGTTCTTC; cdr3_aa: CASSQSPGGAHVPSSYNEQFF
v_call: TRBV5-1; j_call: TRBJ2-1; clone_size: -; d_call: -; cdr3_nt: TGCGCCAGCAGCTTGGACAGCTCCGACAATGAGCAGTTCTTC; cdr3_aa: CASSLDSSDNEQFF
v_call: TRBV27; j_call: TRBJ1-2; clone_size: -; d_call: TRBD1; cdr3_nt: TGTGCCAGCAGTTTACGGACAGGGGGCTTTTATGGCTACACCTTC; cdr3_aa: CASSLRTGGFYGYTF
v_call: TRBV5-1; j_call: TRBJ2-7; clone_size: -; d_call: TRBD2; cdr3_nt: TGCGCCAGCAGTTCCACTAGCGGGAGATCCTACGAGCAGTACTTC; cdr3_aa: CASSSTSGRSYEQYF
v_call: TRBV29-1; j_call: TRBJ2-7; clone_size: -; d_call: -; cdr3_nt: TGCAGCGTTGAGGACAGTCAGTCGAAGCAGTACTTC; cdr3_aa: CSVEDSQSKQYF
v_call: TRBV7-2; j_call: TRBJ1-1; clone_size: -; d_call: -; cdr3_nt: TGTGCCAGCAGCGCCCTTAGCACCAGGAACACTGAAGCTTTCTTT; cdr3_aa: CASSALSTRNTEAFF
v_call: TRBV19; j_call: TRBJ2-2; clone_size: -; d_call: -; cdr3_nt: TGTGCCAGTAGTATAGAGGGGGGGCGATCCGGGGAGCTGTTTTTT; cdr3_aa: CASSIEGGRSGELFF
v_call: TRBV25-1; j_call: TRBJ2-7; clone_size: -; d_call: -; cdr3_nt: TGTGCCAGCAGTGAATCTACTAGCTTCTACGAGCAGTACTTC; cdr3_aa: CASSESTSFYEQYF
v_call: TRBV6-5; j_call: TRBJ1-2; clone_size: -; d_call: TRBD1; cdr3_nt: TGTGCCAGCAGGCCCGGGACAGATTATGGCTACACCTTC; cdr3_aa: CASRPGTDYGYTF
v_call: TRBV7-9; j_call: TRBJ1-6; clone_size: -; d_call: TRBD1; cdr3_nt: TGTGCCAGCAGCGACTACAGGGGTAGGAGTAATTCACCCCTCCACTTT; cdr3_aa: CASSDYRGRSNSPLHF
v_call: TRBV6-5; j_call: TRBJ1-2; clone_size: -; d_call: -; cdr3_nt: TGTGCCAGCAGTTCTCCTCGGACAGCGTATGGCTACACCTTC; cdr3_aa: CASSSPRTAYGYTF
v_call: TRBV4-2; j_call: TRBJ2-7; clone_size: -; d_call: -; cdr3_nt: TGTGCCAGCAGGCAAGACAGCTCCTACGAGCAGTACTTC; cdr3_aa: CASRQDSSYEQYF
v_call: TRBV5-1; j_call: TRBJ2-2; clone_size: -; d_call: TRBD1; cdr3_nt: TGCGCCAGCAGGACAGGGGCCGGGGAGCTGTTTTTT; cdr3_aa: CASRTGAGELFF
v_call: TRBV7-9; j_call: TRBJ2-1; clone_size: -; d_call: TRBD2; cdr3_nt: TGTGCCAGCAGCTCGCAAGGACTAGCCAACAATGAGCAGTTCTTC; cdr3_aa: CASSSQGLANNEQFF
v_call: TRBV6-1; j_call: TRBJ2-7; clone_size: -; d_call: -; cdr3_nt: TGTGCCAGCAGTGAAGCGCGGGTCTATTCCGAGCAGTACTTC; cdr3_aa: CASSEARVYSEQYF
v_call: TRBV5-1; j_call: TRBJ2-7; clone_size: -; d_call: -; cdr3_nt: TGCGCCAGCAGCTTGGCCGGCCCGGGGTCCCACGAGCAGTACTTC; cdr3_aa: CASSLAGPGSHEQYF
v_call: TRBV5-4; j_call: TRBJ2-3; clone_size: -; d_call: TRBD2; cdr3_nt: TGTGCCAGCAGCTTGCGGCGGGGGGTCGGAGATACGCAGTATTTT; cdr3_aa: CASSLRRGVGDTQYF
v_call: TRBV18; j_call: TRBJ1-2; clone_size: -; d_call: TRBD1; cdr3_nt: TGTGCCAGCTCACCACCGCGGCAGGGGGCGAATACCTTC; cdr3_aa: CASSPPRQGANTF
v_call: TRBV5-5; j_call: TRBJ1-6; clone_size: -; d_call: -; cdr3_nt: TGTGCCAGCAGCTTGGTCAGGGACTATAATTCACCCCTCCACTTT; cdr3_aa: CASSLVRDYNSPLHF
v_call: TRBV15; j_call: TRBJ1-4; clone_size: -; d_call: -; cdr3_nt: TGTGCCACCAGCAGAGTCCTCCCTGAAAAACTGTTTTTT; cdr3_aa: CATSRVLPEKLFF
v_call: TRBV5-8; j_call: TRBJ2-1; clone_size: -; d_call: TRBD2; cdr3_nt: TGTGCCAGCAGCCCGACTAGCGGGCCGCTTACCTACAATGAGCAGTTCTTC; cdr3_aa: CASSPTSGPLTYNEQFF
v_call: TRBV7-2; j_call: TRBJ1-2; clone_size: -; d_call: -; cdr3_nt: TGTGCCAGCAGCGAGACAGCTAACTATGGCTACACCTTC; cdr3_aa: CASSETANYGYTF